This T cell receptor (beta chain) was identified during a study of neurological immune-mediated disorders. MiXCR, run by TCRdb on the 5' RACE reads, gives a single entry per CDR3 protein. The data contain roughly 30,000 distinct CDR3 sequences, about 12% of them seen just once; the ten biggest clones take up approximately 6%. This clonotype was picked up a small number of times. The CDR3 is 13 amino acids. V was shortened by 6 bases and J by 3 bases, with 11 bases between the two germline ends. Germline lookup yields CDR1 DFQATT and CDR2 SNEGSKA (reference sequence). Sequenced sample: PBMCs. The origin of this receptor is a woman in her sixties in good health. V gene TRBV20-1 combines with J gene TRBJ1-4; D is ambiguous. The CDR3 DNA is TGCAGTGCCGGCGGTATGGCTAATGAAAAACTGTTTTTT. Translating it yields CSAGGMANEKLFF.